The present T cell receptor (beta chain) was sequenced within a study of OX40 agonist ivuxolimab in advanced cancers. Study-level information: Antecedent anti-PD-1, anti-PD-L1 or anti-CTLA-4 therapy was permissible, with 35% to 40% having received some.

Sequenced by immunoSEQ multiplex PCR; TCRdb stores in-frame clones only, minus some. The table lists 60,000 to 100,000 clones, approximately 93% of them singletons, with about a fifth in the top ten. V gave up 0 bases and J gave up 4 bases; unmatched junction bases: 1. CDR3 length: 15 residues. Germline-derived CDR1 and CDR2 are MNHEY and SVGAGI. This sequence was found in an adult with an advanced solid tumor such as melanoma, head and neck, liver or kidney cancer. The chain links TRBV6-5 to TRBJ2-2, with 8 bases matching TRBD2. Sequenced material: CD4+ or CD8+ T cells sorted from blood, taken in a trial of the OX40 agonist ivuxolimab. The CDR3 loop is CASSYSLAGTGELFF. In DNA form, the CDR3 reads TGTGCCAGCAGTTACTCTCTAGCGGGCACCGGGGAGCTGTTTTTT.